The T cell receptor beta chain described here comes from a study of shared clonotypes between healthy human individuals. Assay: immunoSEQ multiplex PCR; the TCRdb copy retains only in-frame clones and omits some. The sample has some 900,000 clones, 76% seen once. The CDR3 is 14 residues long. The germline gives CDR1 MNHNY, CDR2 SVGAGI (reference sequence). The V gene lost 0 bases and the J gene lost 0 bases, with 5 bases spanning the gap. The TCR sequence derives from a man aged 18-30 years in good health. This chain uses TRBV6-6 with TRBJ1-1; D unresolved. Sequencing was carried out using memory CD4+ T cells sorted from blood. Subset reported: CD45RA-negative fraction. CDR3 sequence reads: CASSYSGMNTEAFF. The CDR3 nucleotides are TGTGCCAGCAGTTACTCAGGGATGAACACTGAAGCTTTCTTT.